A single sample gave rise to the 12 T cell receptor beta chains below, sequenced in a study of cytomegalovirus exposure and HLA in healthy donors. Vbeta (60) and Jbeta (13) primers were used in the PCR. Sequencing used immunoSEQ multiplex PCR; TCRdb keeps in-frame clones, though not all of them. The profile shows about 55,000 clones, 75% to 80% of them singletons. Sequencing was performed on PBMCs. The receptor set was obtained from a female donor in good health and CMV-seronegative.

The chain joins TRBV9 to TRBJ1-2, with TRBD1 matching 10 bases. Germline V gene lookup returns CDR1 SGDLS and CDR2 YYNGEE. V lost 3 bases to trimming and J lost 2 bases; unmatched junction nucleotides: 7. The length of the CDR3 is 16 residues. CDR3: CASSAGQGSINYGYTF. The CDR3, as DNA: TGTGCCAGCAGCGCGGGACAGGGGAGCATAAACTATGGCTACACCTTC. The whole variable domain, filled in from reference TRBV9 and TRBJ1-2, reads DSGVTQTPKHLITATGQRVTLRCSPRSGDLSVYWYQQSLDQGLQFLIQYYNGEERAKGNILERFSAQQFPDLHSELNLSSLELGDSALYFCASSAGQGSINYGYTFGSGTRLTVV.

The chain links TRBV5-6 to TRBJ1-2; D possibly corresponds to TRBD1 (5 bases). Germline loops: CDR1 SGHDT, CDR2 YYEEEE. The CDR3 loop spans 15 amino acids. Trimming pared 0 bases from V and 2 bases from J, leaving 11 bases between. CDR3 protein: CASSLGARGNYGYTF. The CDR3 coding sequence is TGTGCCAGCAGCTTGGGGGCGCGGGGGAACTATGGCTACACCTTC.

The chain has TRBV27 and TRBJ1-2; 9 bases fit TRBD1. The ends lost 5 bases at V and 8 bases at J; junction bases unmatched: 9. The CDR3 loop spans 14 amino acids. In germline, CDR1 is MNHEY, CDR2 SMNVEV (reference sequence). CDR3 protein: CASSPTGGKEGYTF. Written as DNA, the CDR3 is TGTGCCAGCAGTCCTACAGGGGGCAAGGAGGGCTACACCTTC.

This chain links TRBV27 with TRBJ2-1, with TRBD1 matching over 7 bases. The CDR3 has 14 residues. The J segment lost 7 bases and the V segment lost 5 bases, leaving 8 bases of the junction unmatched. The germline V gene encodes CDR1 MNHEY and CDR2 SMNVEV (reference sequence). This CDR3 is CASSLRLQGNEQFF. DNA of the CDR3: TGTGCCAGCAGTCTTCGATTACAGGGGAATGAGCAGTTCTTC.

V gene TRBV7-9 combines with J gene TRBJ2-3; tentatively, D is TRBD1 (6 bases). The CDR3 sequence is 15 residues long. Per germline, CDR1 SEHNR and CDR2 FQNEAQ (reference sequence). The ends were cut back, 3 bases at V and 3 bases at J, with 13 bases in the middle. This CDR3 reads CASSLAGARTDTQYF. In DNA form, the CDR3 reads TGTGCCAGCAGCTTGGCAGGGGCGAGGACAGATACGCAGTATTTT.

This clone was detected a few times. This chain links TRBV5-8 with TRBJ1-4; perhaps TRBD1 as D (6 bases). Germline lookup yields CDR1 SGHTS and CDR2 YDEGEE. The CDR3 runs 14 residues. Trimming shortened V by 2 bases and J by 6 bases, and 11 bases separated the two germline ends. The CDR3 here is CASSFPGGDEKLFF. CDR3 coding DNA: TGTGCCAGCAGCTTCCCGGGGGGCGATGAAAAACTGTTTTTT.

This chain uses TRBV2 with TRBJ1-4; 9 nucleotides match TRBD1. CDR3 length: 14 residues. In germline, CDR1 is SNHLY, CDR2 FYNNEI. J was trimmed by 8 bases and V by 10 bases; bases with no gene match: 11. Written as DNA, the CDR3 is TGTGCCAACAGGGCCGGGACAGGGAGGGAAAAACTGTTTTTT. It codes for CANRAGTGREKLFF. Based on the CDR3 plus reference TRBV2 and TRBJ1-4, the full variable domain is EPEVTQTPSHQVTQMGQEVILRCVPISNHLYFYWYRQILGQKVEFLVSFYNNEISEKSEIFDDQFSVERPDGSNFTLKIRSTKLEDSAMYFCANRAGTGREKLFFGSGTQLSVL.

The chain employs TRBV6-1 and TRBJ2-7, with 8 bases matching TRBD1. Germline assignment: CDR1 MNHNS and CDR2 SASEGT. V trimming: 3 bases; J trimming: 5 bases; junction bases outside the gene matches: 12. There are 16 residues in the CDR3. The CDR3 sequence: CASSDRQGWVYDEQYF. The CDR3 nucleotides read TGTGCCAGCAGTGATCGACAGGGGTGGGTGTACGACGAGCAGTACTTC.

V is TRBV7-8 and J is TRBJ1-1, with a weak D call TRBD1 (5 bases). This CDR3 has 15 amino acids. Germline V gives CDR1 SGHVS, CDR2 FQNEAQ. V lost 4 bases, J lost 6 bases, and 18 bases lay in between. The DNA for the CDR3 is TGTGCCAGCAGCTCCATCGGGGGGGACGCCGCTGAAGCTTTCTTT. Translation gives CASSSIGGDAAEAFF.

This clone showed up just once. This chain joins TRBV5-8 and TRBJ1-6; D remains ambiguous. Trimming pared 1 base from V and 7 bases from J, leaving 15 bases between. This CDR3 contains 16 residues. CDR1 is SGHTS, CDR2 YDEGEE, per germline. The CDR3 region is CASSLRSAARNSPLHF. CDR3 bases: TGTGCCAGCAGCTTGAGGTCAGCGGCGAGGAATTCACCCCTCCACTTT.

This chain connects TRBV14 to TRBJ1-1, with TRBD1 identical over 8 bases. Germline V gene data show CDR1 as SGHDN and CDR2 as FVKESK. This CDR3 contains 13 residues. V lost 3 bases to trimming and J lost 4 bases; unmatched junction nucleotides: 1. CDR3 nucleotide sequence: TGTGCCAGCAGCCAGGACAGGGTCACTGAAGCTTTCTTT. Its translation is CASSQDRVTEAFF.

In DNA, the CDR3 is TGTGCCAGCAGAGTGGACAGGGGGTCCAATCAGCCCCAGCATTTT. Its protein is CASRVDRGSNQPQHF. The chain has TRBV6-5 and TRBJ1-5; 10 positions match TRBD1. V was clipped by 6 bases and J by 3 bases; unmatched bases: 5. Germline V lookup: CDR1 MNHEY, CDR2 SVGAGI. This CDR3 is built from 15 residues.